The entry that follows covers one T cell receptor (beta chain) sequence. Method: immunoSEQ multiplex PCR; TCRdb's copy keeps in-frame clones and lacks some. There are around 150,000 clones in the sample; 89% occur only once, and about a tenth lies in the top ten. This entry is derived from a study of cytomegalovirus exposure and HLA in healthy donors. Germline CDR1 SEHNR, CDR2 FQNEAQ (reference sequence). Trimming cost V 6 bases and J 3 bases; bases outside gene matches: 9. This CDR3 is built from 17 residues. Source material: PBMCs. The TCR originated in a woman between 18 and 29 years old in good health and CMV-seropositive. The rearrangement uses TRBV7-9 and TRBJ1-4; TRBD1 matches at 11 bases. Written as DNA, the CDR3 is TGTGCCAGCAGGACCGGGACAGGGGGATGGTCTAATGAAAAACTGTTTTTT. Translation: CASRTGTGGWSNEKLFF.